The entry below gives a single T cell receptor (beta chain) sequence along with its context. Participants had their cohort set by participant-reported clinical history. Germline CDR1 SNHLY, CDR2 FYNNEI. V was shortened by 4 bases and J by 1 base, with 17 bases between the two germline ends. This CDR3 spans 17 amino acids. These data originate in a study of blood T cell repertoires in COVID-19. Here immunoSEQ multiplex PCR was the method, and the copy in TCRdb shows in-frame clones only, minus some. The repertoire has hundreds of thousands of clones, under 90% of them found once; the top ten carry approximately 4%.

This chain links TRBV2 with TRBJ1-5, with a weak D call TRBD1 (6 bases). The sample was PBMCs or T cells enriched from blood (not recorded which). This TCR was recovered from a woman aged 40 to 55 who had been exposed to COVID-19. CDR3 in DNA: TGTGCCAGCAGTGGAGGGGGTCTGGGTTCCAGCAATCAGCCCCAGCATTTT. Translation gives CASSGGGLGSSNQPQHF.